This T cell receptor beta chain was observed in a study of blood T cells in healthy people across ages. Study-level results: It was not possible, with unsorted PBMCs, to conclusively compare naive and antigen-experienced cells.

The CDR3 runs to 15 residues. Trimming removed 4 bases at V and 7 bases at J, with 19 bases between. Germline-derived CDR1 and CDR2 are MNHNS and SASEGT. A J-beta primer mix and a sample-barcoded 5' primer were used in a second PCR of about 7 to 12 cycles. A template-switch adaptor that had 12 random nucleotides put a tag on each cDNA molecule. From the 5' RACE reads, TCRdb called clonotypes with MiXCR, one entry per CDR3 protein. The data contain more than 650,000 distinct CDR3 sequences, about 24% of them singletons. This clonotype has more than one count but fewer than ten. Its antigen is as yet unknown.

The chain has TRBV6-1 and TRBJ1-1; D remains unclear. The sequenced sample was blood. The TCR originated in a man aged 65-85 years in good health. This chain's CDR3 is CASSALNRAGSEAFF. CDR3 DNA sequence: TGTGCCAGCAGTGCCCTAAACCGAGCCGGGAGTGAAGCTTTCTTT.